The 4 T cell receptor beta chains presented below share a single source sample, sequenced in a study of blood T cell repertoires in COVID-19 (dated by TCRdb to the early 2020s). The library was built by means of the immunoSEQ multiplex PCR assay. TCRdb's version of the immuneACCESS table is confined to in-frame rearrangements and falls short of the full clone set. An unresolved V gene accounts for under half of the shortfall where checked; the remainder is of unknown origin. The sample yields 100,000 to 150,000 clones; roughly four fifths were counted once. 17% of the sample lies in the top ten. Sample: peripheral blood. The receptors shown here come from a young man with COVID-19, enrolled during active disease.

V usage is TRBV4-2 and J usage is TRBJ2-4, with D perhaps TRBD1 (6 bases). The V end lost 0 bases, the J end lost 7 bases, and 13 bases lay between the germline ends. The germline gives CDR1 LGHNA, CDR2 YNFKEQ. This CDR3 has 15 residues. Here the CDR3 DNA reads TGTGCCAGCAGCCAAGATCGGGGACACAAGAACATTCAGTACTTC. This sequence encodes CASSQDRGHKNIQYF.

The chain carries TRBV11-3 and TRBJ2-1, with 9 bases matching TRBD1. The germline CDR1 and CDR2 sequences are SGHNT and YENEEA. Unmatched junction bases numbered 13, after V lost 5 bases and J lost 8 bases. The CDR3 totals 16 residues. The CDR3 protein is CASSTSAGTGNHEQFF. The CDR3 DNA reads TGTGCCAGCAGCACTTCTGCCGGGACAGGGAACCATGAGCAGTTCTTC.

For this clone: A read error is likely here: a far larger clone is one base away. The chain has TRBV6-5 and TRBJ2-7; D is unresolved. The germline V gene encodes CDR1 MNHEY and CDR2 SVGAGI. This CDR3 has 11 amino acids. The V end was cut by 2 bases, the J end by 6 bases, with 5 bases between. The CDR3 is CASSYGREQYF. The CDR3 DNA reads TGTGCCAGCAGTTACGGCCGCGAGCAGTACTTC.

The V call is TRBV4-1, the J call TRBJ1-5; tentatively, D is TRBD1 (5 bases). The CDR3 contains 14 residues. Germline V gene sequence: CDR1 MGHRA, CDR2 YSYEKL. V shed 2 bases and J shed 7 bases, with 12 bases lying between them. This CDR3 reads CASSQRRDSQPQHF. Here the CDR3 DNA reads TGCGCCAGCAGCCAAAGGAGGGACTCCCAGCCCCAGCATTTT.